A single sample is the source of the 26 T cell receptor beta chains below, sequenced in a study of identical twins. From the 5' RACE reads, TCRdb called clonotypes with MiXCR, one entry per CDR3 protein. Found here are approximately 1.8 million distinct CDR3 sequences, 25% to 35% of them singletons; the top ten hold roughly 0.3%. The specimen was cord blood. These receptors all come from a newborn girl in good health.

The CDR3 DNA is TGTGCCAGCAGCGGGACAGTGGGGAACAATGAGCAGTTCTTC. Its protein is CASSGTVGNNEQFF. The chain links TRBV12-3 or TRBV12-4 to TRBJ2-1; 7 nucleotides match TRBD1. The CDR3 runs to 14 residues. With V trimmed by 6 bases and J by 5 bases, 7 bases remained unmatched.

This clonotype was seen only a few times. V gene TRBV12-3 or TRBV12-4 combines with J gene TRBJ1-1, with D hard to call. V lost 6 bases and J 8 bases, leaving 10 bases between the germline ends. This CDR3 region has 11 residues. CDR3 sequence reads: CASSLITEAFF. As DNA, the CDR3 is TGTGCCAGCAGCCTAATAACCGAAGCTTTCTTT.

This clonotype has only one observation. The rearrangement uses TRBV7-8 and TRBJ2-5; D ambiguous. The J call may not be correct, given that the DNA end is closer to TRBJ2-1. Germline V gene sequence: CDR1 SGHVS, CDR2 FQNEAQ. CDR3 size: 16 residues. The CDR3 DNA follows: TGTGCCAGCAGCTTAGCTATTTGGGCGTTCCAAGAGACCCAGTTCTTC. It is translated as CASSLAIWAFQETQFF.

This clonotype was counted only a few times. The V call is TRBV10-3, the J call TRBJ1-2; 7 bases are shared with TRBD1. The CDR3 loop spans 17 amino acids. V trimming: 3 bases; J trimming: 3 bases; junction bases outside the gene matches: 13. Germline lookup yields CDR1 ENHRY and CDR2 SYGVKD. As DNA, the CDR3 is TGTGCCATCAGTGACTATTCCAGGGGGGGGGCCTACTATGGCTACACCTTC. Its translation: CAISDYSRGGAYYGYTF.

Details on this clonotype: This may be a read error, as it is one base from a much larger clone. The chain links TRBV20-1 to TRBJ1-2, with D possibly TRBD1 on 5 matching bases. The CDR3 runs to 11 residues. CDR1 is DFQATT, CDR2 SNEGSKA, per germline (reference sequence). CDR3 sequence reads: CSSRTNYGYTF. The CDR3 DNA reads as TGCAGTTCTAGGACAAACTATGGCTACACCTTC.

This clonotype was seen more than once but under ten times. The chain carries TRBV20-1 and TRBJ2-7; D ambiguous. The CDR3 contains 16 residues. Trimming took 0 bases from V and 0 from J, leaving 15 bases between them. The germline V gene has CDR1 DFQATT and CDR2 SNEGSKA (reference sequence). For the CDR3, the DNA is TGCAGTGCTAGAGATCGTCTTACCACGAGCTCCTACGAGCAGTACTTC. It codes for CSARDRLTTSSYEQYF.

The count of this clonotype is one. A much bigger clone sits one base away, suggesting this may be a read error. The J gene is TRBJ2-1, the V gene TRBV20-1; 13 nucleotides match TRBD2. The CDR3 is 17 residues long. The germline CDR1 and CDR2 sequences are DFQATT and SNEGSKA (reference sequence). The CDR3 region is CSANRLAGGRNYNERFF. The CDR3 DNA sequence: TGCAGTGCTAACCGACTAGCGGGGGGCCGAAATTACAATGAGCGGTTCTTC.

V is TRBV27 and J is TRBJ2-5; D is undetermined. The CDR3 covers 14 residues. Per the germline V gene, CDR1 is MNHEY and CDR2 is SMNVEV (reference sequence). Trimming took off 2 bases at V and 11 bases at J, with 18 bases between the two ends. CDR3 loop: CASSLSRTNNEQYF. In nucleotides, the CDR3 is TGTGCCAGCAGTTTAAGCCGTACCAACAATGAGCAGTACTTC.

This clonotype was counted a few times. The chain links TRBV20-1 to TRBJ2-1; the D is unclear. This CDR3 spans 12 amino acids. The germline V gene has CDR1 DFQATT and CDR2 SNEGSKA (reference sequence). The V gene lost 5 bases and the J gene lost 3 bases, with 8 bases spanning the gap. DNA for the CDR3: TGCAGTGCTCCCACGGTCTACAATGAGCAGTTCTTC. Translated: CSAPTVYNEQFF.

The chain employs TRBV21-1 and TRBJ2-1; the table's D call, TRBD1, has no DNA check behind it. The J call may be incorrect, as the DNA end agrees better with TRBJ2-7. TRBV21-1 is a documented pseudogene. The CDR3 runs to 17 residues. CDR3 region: CASSRQHKGGSYNEQYF. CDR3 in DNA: TGTGCCAGCAGCAGACAGCACAAGGGGGGCTCCTACAATGAGCAGTACTTC.

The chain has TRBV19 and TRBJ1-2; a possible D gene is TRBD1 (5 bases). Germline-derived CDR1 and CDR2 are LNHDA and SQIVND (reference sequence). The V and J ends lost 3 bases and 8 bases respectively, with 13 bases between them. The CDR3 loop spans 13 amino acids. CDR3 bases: TGTGCCAGTAGTATTCCACAGGTCCCGGGCTACACCTTC. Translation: CASSIPQVPGYTF.

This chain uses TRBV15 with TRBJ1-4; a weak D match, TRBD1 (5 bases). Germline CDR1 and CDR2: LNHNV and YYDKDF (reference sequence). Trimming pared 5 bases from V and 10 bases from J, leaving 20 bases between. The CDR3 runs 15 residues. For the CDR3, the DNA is TGTGCCACCAGCGTTAGGATGGGGGATACGGGAAAACTGTTTTTT. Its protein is CATSVRMGDTGKLFF.

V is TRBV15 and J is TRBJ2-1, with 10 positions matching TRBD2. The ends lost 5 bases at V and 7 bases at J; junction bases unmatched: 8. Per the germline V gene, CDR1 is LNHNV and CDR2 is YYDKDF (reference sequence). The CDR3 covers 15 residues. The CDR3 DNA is TGTGCCACCAGCCCCCAGCGGGAGGGCCCTAATGAGCAGTTCTTC. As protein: CATSPQREGPNEQFF.

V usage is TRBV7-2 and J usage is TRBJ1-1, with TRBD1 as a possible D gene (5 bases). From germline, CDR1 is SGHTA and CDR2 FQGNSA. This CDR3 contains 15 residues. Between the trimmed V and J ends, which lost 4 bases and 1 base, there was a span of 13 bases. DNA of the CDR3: TGTGCCAGCAGCTCAGTCCGAACAGGGAACACTGAAGCTTTCTTT. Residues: CASSSVRTGNTEAFF.

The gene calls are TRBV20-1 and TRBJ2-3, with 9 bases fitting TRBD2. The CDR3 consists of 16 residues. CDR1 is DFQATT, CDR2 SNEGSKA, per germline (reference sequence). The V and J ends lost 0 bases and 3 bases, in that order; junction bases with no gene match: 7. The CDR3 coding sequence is TGCAGTGCTAGAGATTACCGGACTAGCGCGACAGATACGCAGTATTTT. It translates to CSARDYRTSATDTQYF.

This CDR3 reads CASSQDPRLDTQYF. The CDR3 nucleotides read TGTGCCAGCAGCCAAGATCCGAGACTAGATACGCAGTATTTT. The J gene is TRBJ2-3, the V gene TRBV3-1, with D hard to call. Trimming pared 0 bases from V and 5 bases from J, leaving 9 bases between. Germline V gene data show CDR1 as LGHDT and CDR2 as YNNKEL (reference sequence). The CDR3 runs to 14 residues.

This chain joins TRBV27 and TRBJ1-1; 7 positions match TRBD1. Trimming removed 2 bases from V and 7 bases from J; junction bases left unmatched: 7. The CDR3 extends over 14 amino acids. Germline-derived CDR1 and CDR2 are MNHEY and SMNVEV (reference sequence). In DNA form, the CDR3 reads TGTGCCAGCAGTTTACGAGGGGGCCACGATGAAGCTTTCTTT. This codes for CASSLRGGHDEAFF.

CDR3 nucleotide sequence: TGTGCCAGTAGCGGGACAGGGAGTGAAAAACTGTTTTTT. Protein product: CASSGTGSEKLFF. This sequence joins TRBV19 and TRBJ1-4, with 9 bases fitting TRBD1. The CDR3 has 13 residues. J lost 7 bases, V lost 6 bases, and 3 bases had no gene match. Looked up from germline, CDR1 is LNHDA and CDR2 is SQIVND (reference sequence).

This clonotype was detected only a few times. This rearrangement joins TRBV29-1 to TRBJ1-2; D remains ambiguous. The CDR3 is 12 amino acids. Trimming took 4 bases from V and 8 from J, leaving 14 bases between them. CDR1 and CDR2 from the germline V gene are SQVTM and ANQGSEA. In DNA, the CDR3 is TGCAGCGTTGGGGTGTCGGAGGAGGGCTACACCTTC. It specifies CSVGVSEEGYTF. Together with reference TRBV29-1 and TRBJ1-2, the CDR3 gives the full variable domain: SAVISQKPSRDICQRGTSLTIQCQVDSQVTMMFWYRQQPGQSLTLIATANQGSEATYESGFVIDKFPISRPNLTFSTLTVSNMSPEDSSIYLCSVGVSEEGYTFGSGTRLTVV.

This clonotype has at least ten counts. This CDR3 reads CAISEGRTLHEQYF. DNA for the CDR3: TGTGCCATCAGTGAAGGTAGAACCCTACACGAGCAGTACTTC. The chain recombines TRBV10-3 with TRBJ2-7; D not certain. V was pared by 3 bases and J by 5 bases, with 14 bases between. This CDR3 is built from 14 residues. CDR1 and CDR2 from the germline V gene are ENHRY and SYGVKD.

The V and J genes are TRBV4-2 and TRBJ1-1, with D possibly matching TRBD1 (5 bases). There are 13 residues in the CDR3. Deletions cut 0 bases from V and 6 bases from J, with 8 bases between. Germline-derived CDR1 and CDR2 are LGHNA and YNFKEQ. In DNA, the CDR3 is TGTGCCAGCAGCCAAGAATCAGGGTCTGAAGCTTTCTTT. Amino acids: CASSQESGSEAFF.

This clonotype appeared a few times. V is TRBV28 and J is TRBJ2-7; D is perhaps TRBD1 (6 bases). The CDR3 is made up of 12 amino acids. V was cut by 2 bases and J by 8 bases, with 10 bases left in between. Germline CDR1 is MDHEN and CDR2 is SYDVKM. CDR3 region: CASSLRQGQQYF. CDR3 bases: TGTGCCAGCAGTTTAAGGCAGGGGCAGCAGTACTTC.

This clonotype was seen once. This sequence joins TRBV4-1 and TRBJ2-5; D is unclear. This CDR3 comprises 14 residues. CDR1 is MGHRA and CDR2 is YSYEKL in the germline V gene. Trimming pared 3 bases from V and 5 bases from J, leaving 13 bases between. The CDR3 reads CASSQQVLGETQYF. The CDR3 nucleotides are TGCGCCAGCAGCCAGCAGGTGCTTGGCGAGACCCAGTACTTC.

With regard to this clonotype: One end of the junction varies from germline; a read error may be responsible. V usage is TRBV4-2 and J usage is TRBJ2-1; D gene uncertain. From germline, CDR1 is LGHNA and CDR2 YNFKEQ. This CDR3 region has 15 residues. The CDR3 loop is CACSQEGIAYNEQFF. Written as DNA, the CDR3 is TGTGCCTGCAGCCAAGAAGGAATAGCTTACAATGAGCAGTTCTTC.

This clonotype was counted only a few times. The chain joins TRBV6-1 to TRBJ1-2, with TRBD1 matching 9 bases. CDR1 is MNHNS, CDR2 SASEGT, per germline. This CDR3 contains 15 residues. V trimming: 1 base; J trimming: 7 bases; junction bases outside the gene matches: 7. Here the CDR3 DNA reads TGTGCCAGCAGTGAAGGGAAAACAGGGGGCTCTGGCTACACCTTC. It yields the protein CASSEGKTGGSGYTF.

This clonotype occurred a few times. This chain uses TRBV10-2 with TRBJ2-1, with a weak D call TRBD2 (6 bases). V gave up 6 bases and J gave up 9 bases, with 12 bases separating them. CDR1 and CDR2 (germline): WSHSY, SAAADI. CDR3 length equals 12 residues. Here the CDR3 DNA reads TGCGCCAGCAGCGGTGGGGGGAGTGAGCAGTTCTTC. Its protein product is CASSGGGSEQFF.